Below, one T cell receptor (beta chain) is given with its context. This CDR3 region has 14 residues. Germline-derived CDR1 and CDR2 are SGHVS and FQNEAQ. V was pared by 4 bases and J by 6 bases, with 12 bases between. The data stem from a study of PD-L1 blockade in urothelial cancer. Across the study: Analyses used blood from 3 weeks (second dose) and 6 weeks after treatment start.

Time point indicated: pretreatment peripheral blood. Pretreatment sampling and on-treatment sampling together yielded between 1 and 8 samples for each patient. TCRdb's table, derived via immunoSEQ multiplex PCR, lists solely in-frame clones and lacks some. The sample includes around 79,000 clones, just under 85% of them seen just once. This clonotype was sampled from a man aged 35 to 55 with urothelial cancer. The source was PBMCs, collected around atezolizumab (anti-PD-L1) treatment. V gene TRBV7-8 combines with J gene TRBJ2-2; D is ambiguous. CDR3 bases: TGTGCCAGCAGCTGGGCCCTGGGCGCCGGGGAGCTGTTTTTT. Its protein is CASSWALGAGELFF.